The sequence of this T cell receptor beta chain was determined in a study of cytomegalovirus exposure and HLA in healthy donors (dated by TCRdb to about 2017). In terms of the full investigation: An earlier analysis of approximately 640 of the donors reported 250 to 300 Gb of sequence data and around 120 million unique TCR beta sequences from about 180 million T cells. An early release covering about 600 HLA-typed donors comprised about 290 gigabases of sequencing data and around 86 million unique TCR sequences. Among the roughly 400 genotyped donors, more than 70% belonged to the genetic ancestry cluster associated with self-reported Caucasian donors. The study aimed to test whether cataloging public T cell receptors could reveal signatures of past pathogen exposure. The T cell repertoires of 666 subjects were profiled by immunosequencing and related to cytomegalovirus serostatus. In addition to the first cohort of 666 subjects, a separate validation cohort of about 120 different subjects was used. To predict cytomegalovirus infection status, the study brought together high-throughput TCR immunosequencing, statistical association of individual TCRs with disease status, and machine learning. A later analysis re-examined previously published TCR beta repertoires from roughly 650 donors and added high-resolution HLA genotyping to investigate patterns of TCR occurrence. In the later analysis, no new phenotypic data were used to find candidate immune exposures; instead, reliance was placed on TCR beta sequences and their occurrence across donors. In an earlier analysis of 500 to 650 of the donors, high-throughput TCR beta sequencing was used to judge whether each TCR beta V gene segment behaved as functional or pseudogenic. Donor age, sex, ethnicity and CMV serostatus were compiled together with the repertoire data. A later genetic analysis took genome-wide SNP genotypes for about three fifths of the 666 donors and used that subset as a discovery cohort. All discovery cohort repertoires had been generated using a single sequencing platform. HLA typing covered class I and class II loci at four-digit resolution. Typing coverage varied by locus: roughly 629-640 donors for A, B, C, DRB1 and DQB1; 500 to 550 for DQA1; about 590 for DPA1; under 490 for DPB1. Four to six DR-DQ haplotypes were handled as single units for association and clustering, since linkage in the cohort was strong. Across about 370 genotyped donors of the cohort, an average of approximately 240,000 unique TCR beta nucleotide sequences per donor were sequenced, and 15% to 20% of those sequences were non-productive. The paper's findings and limits, for the study overall: It was suggested by the authors that the approach could potentially be generalized to other disease states and immunological phenotypes. The earlier analysis of almost 600 of the donors excluded 15 to 20 rarely observed V segments, including chromosome 9 orphons, because counts were too low. A later genetic analysis reported fewer N-insertions in productive TCRs among donors in an Asian-associated ancestry cluster than the 666-donor mean. This cohort had only TCR beta chains sequenced, and the lack of alpha or paired-chain data limited which features could be detected. The study listed approximately 150 TCR beta chains as associated with cytomegalovirus. Correlated functional status among segregating V segments might be attributable to linkage disequilibrium, but an unknown experimental factor could not be ruled out. The classifier was reported to diagnose cytomegalovirus status with high specificity and sensitivity in both the original cohort and the validation cohort. The 87-base-pair reads could not distinguish some IMGT-functional V segments, including TRBV6-2 and TRBV6-3, so those segments were excluded. A later analysis found that most CMV-associated TCR beta chains appeared HLA-restricted, with HLA associations seemingly driven largely by CMV exposure. Roughly uniform sequencing depth across donors was assumed in presence/absence analyses, although this assumption may not hold. A group of highly shared sequence variants was considered likely to be a technical artifact of the sequencing pipeline. In a later genetic analysis, a missense DCLRE1C variant was associated with V-gene and J-gene trimming of TCR beta chains, and the association was replicated in an independent cohort. When HLA alleles, especially DR and DQ, strongly co-occurred, TCR associations were difficult to assign to individual alleles. At a false discovery rate of 0.05, a later analysis linked 16,951 TCR beta sequences to specific HLA alleles. In a later analysis, HLA-associated TCR beta chains showed more clonal expansion and lower generation probabilities than non-associated chains that were equally common. The only immune exposure information available for the cohort was CMV serostatus. Three of the identified cytomegalovirus-associated TCR beta chains were confirmed in vitro to be specific for cytomegalovirus antigens. An earlier analysis of 587 of the donors showed that most TCR beta V segments appeared in productive rearrangements either about 87% or about 30% of the time, which broadly matched IMGT annotations. HLA typing was unavailable for some donors at each locus, so association tests used only the typed subset. In a later analysis, several top co-occurrence clusters were reported to appear linked to parvovirus B19, influenza, CMV and Epstein-Barr virus. A further reported finding was that TCR beta sequences accurately predicted the HLA-A and HLA-B alleles for most subjects in the first cohort. While some public TCRs were present in many individuals, most TCR sequences turned up only very rarely across donors. A later analysis found that TCR association rates varied across HLA loci, with DRB1 alleles showing the most associated TCRs and HLA-C alleles the fewest.

Taken from cysteine to phenylalanine, the CDR3 has 16 residues. Only the CDR3 part of the read is kept: 48 bases, read in frame from the first base. A distance of 13 bases separates the germline ends of V and J, which lose 1 base and 2 bases respectively. The germline V gene yields SGHTA for CDR1 and FQGTGA for CDR2. The library was built by means of the immunoSEQ multiplex PCR assay. The multiplex PCR relied on a mix of 60 forward primers for TCR Vbeta segments and 13 reverse primers for TCR Jbeta segments. The CDR3 region of rearranged TCR beta genes was amplified from genomic DNA with a multiplex PCR assay. The amplified TCR beta libraries were sequenced on the Illumina HiSeq System as 87-base-pair reads. As for the authors' bioinformatics: A later analysis tallied about 77 million unique TCR beta chains across the 700 or so repertoires, and about 10 million of those chains were shared by two or more donors. Raw reads were error-corrected and collapsed into unique sequences with a nearest-neighbor algorithm that merged closely related sequences to remove PCR and sequencing errors. CDR3 sequences were aligned to IMGT reference sequences to assign V, D and J gene segments. For a sequence to be retained, a match of at least six nucleotides was required to both a V gene segment and a J gene segment. Rearrangements were classified as productive when the CDR3 lacked stop codons and remained in frame with V and J, and all other rearrangements were classified as non-productive. Following IMGT convention, CDR3 was defined as the stretch from the second conserved V-encoded cysteine to the conserved J-encoded phenylalanine. Sequences without an unambiguous match to a single V gene segment were excluded from the earlier analysis of about 630 of the donors. An earlier analysis of several hundred of the donors called V segments functional above 56.7% productive rearrangements and segregating when the between-donor standard deviation exceeded 5%. To diagnose cytomegalovirus status from the catalog of TCR beta chain sequences, a statistical classification framework was built. In a later analysis, V and J genes were assigned by comparing TCR nucleotide sequences against IMGT/GENE-DB human TR gene sequences. Using the TCRdist pipeline, a later analysis assigned CDR3 sequences along with most-parsimonious VDJ recombination scenarios. In a later analysis, each TCR beta chain was defined by its CDR3 amino acid sequence together with its V-gene family, and reads lacking a unique V-gene family were excluded. A later analysis removed nearly 600 highly shared, low-generation-probability nucleotide sequences to deal with suspected cross-contamination and a sequencing artifact. In a later analysis, a clonal expansion index was calculated for each public chain from normalized within-repertoire ranks of inferred template counts. In a later analysis, generation probabilities were computed with a VDJ recombination model fitted to out-of-frame rearrangements, and the resulting probabilities were checked against IGoR. In a later analysis, hypergeometric tests were used to score TCR-TCR, TCR-HLA and TCR-CMV co-occurrence, with a repertoire-size bias correction applied to TCR pairs. A later analysis estimated false discovery rates by permuting HLA or CMV assignments 20 times. In a later analysis, co-occurring TCRs were grouped using DBSCAN, with TCRdist sequence similarity added in when clustering inside HLA-allele-positive subsets. For co-occurrence clustering, repertoires with fewer than 30,000 or more than 120,000 public chains were excluded, along with 4 to 6 repertoires with anomalous nucleotide sharing. Imported from immuneACCESS, the table was reduced by TCRdb to in-frame sequences with V and J called. These copies leave out some clones; in studies compared against another copy, an unresolved V gene accounts for under half, and the cause of the remainder is not known. For V, J and clone size, that table is used; D and trimming come from the DNA. The sample profile shows under 200,000 clones; 80% to 90% of them were found once. The ten most abundant clones make up about 0.76% of the sample.

The cohort comprised around 700 healthy bone marrow donors. Cohort members were all nominally healthy when sampled, although unrecorded immune exposures were likely present. The donor tested CMV seronegative, placing the donor among the 350 or so seronegative members of the cohort. A peripheral blood sample was collected from each donor, and TCR beta sequencing was performed on peripheral blood mononuclear cells. The Qiagen DNeasy Blood Extraction Kit was used to extract genomic DNA from the blood cell samples. Comment on this clone: The antigen it binds to is not known. Per-nucleotide qualities are absent, and no much larger clonotype sits a single base away.

The receptor chain draws on TRBV7-3 and TRBJ2-3; possibly the D gene is TRBD2, per 7 matching bases. Input material: PBMCs. The source is a woman younger than 35 in good health and CMV-seronegative. The sequence in DNA is TGTGCCAGCAGCTTAATTGCGGGGGCCGCCACAGATACGCAGTATTTT. The translation is CASSLIAGAATDTQYF.